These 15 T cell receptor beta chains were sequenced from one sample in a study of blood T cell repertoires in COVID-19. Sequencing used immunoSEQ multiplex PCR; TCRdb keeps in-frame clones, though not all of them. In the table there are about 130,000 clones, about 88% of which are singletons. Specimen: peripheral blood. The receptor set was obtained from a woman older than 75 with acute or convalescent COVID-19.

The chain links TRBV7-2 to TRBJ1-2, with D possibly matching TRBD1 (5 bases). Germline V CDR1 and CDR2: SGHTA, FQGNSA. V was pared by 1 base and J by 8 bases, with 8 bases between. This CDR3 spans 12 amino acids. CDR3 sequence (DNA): TGTGCCAGCAGCTTAGAATCAGGGGGCTACACCTTC. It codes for CASSLESGGYTF.

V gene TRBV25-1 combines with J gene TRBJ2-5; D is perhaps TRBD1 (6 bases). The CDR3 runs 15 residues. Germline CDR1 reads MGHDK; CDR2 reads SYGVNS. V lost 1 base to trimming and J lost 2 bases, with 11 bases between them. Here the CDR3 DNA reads TGTGCCAGCAGTGAATGGCTAGGACAGCAAGAGACCCAGTACTTC. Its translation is CASSEWLGQQETQYF.

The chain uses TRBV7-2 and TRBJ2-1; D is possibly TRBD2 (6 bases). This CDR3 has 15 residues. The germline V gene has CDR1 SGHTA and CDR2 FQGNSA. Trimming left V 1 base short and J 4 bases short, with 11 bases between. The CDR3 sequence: CASSLDGRRYNEQFF. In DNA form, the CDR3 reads TGTGCCAGCAGCTTAGACGGGAGACGATACAATGAGCAGTTCTTC.

CDR3 bases: TGTGCCAGCAGCTTTCCCGGCAGGCTGAGAATATCCTACAATGAGCAGTTCTTC. Amino acids: CASSFPGRLRISYNEQFF. The chain links TRBV7-9 to TRBJ2-1; no firm D call. V was trimmed by 3 bases and J by 1 base, leaving 19 bases between them. This CDR3 is built from 18 residues. Germline lookup yields CDR1 SEHNR and CDR2 FQNEAQ (reference sequence). Looking up the rest from reference TRBV7-9 and TRBJ2-1 gives the full variable domain: DTGVSQNPRHKITKRGQNVTFRCDPISEHNRLYWYRQTLGQGPEFLTYFQNEAQLEKSRLLSDRFSAERPKGSFSTLEIQRTEQGDSAMYLCASSFPGRLRISYNEQFFGPGTRLTVL.

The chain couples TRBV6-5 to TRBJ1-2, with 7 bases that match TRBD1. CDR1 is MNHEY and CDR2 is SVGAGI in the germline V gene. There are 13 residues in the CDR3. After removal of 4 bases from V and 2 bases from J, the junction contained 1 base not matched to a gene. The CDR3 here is CASSSTGNYGYTF. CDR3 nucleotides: TGTGCCAGCAGTTCGACAGGGAACTATGGCTACACCTTC.

In DNA, the CDR3 is TGTGCCAGCTCACCAGAAGTGCAGGGGGAGCAGCCCCAGCATTTT. Residues: CASSPEVQGEQPQHF. The gene calls are TRBV18 and TRBJ1-5; TRBD1 matches at 7 bases. The CDR3 has 15 residues. CDR1 is KGHSH and CDR2 is LQKENI in the germline V gene. The V and J ends lost 2 bases and 7 bases, in that order; junction bases with no gene match: 8.

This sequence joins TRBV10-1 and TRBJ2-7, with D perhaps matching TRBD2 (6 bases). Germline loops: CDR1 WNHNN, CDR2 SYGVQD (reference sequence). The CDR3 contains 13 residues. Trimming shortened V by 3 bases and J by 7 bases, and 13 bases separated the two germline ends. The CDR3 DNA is TGCGCCAGCAGTGACCAAGGGGCGGGAGAGCAGTACTTC. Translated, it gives CASSDQGAGEQYF.

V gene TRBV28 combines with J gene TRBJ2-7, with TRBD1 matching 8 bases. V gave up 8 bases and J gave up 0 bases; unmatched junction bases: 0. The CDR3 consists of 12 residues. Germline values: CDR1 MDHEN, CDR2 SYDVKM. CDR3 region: CASGQGSYEQYF. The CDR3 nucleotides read TGTGCCAGCGGACAGGGCTCCTACGAGCAGTACTTC.

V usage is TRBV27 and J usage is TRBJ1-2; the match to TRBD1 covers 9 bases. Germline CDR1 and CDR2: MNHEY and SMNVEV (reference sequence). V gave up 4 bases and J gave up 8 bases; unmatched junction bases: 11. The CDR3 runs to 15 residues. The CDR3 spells CASSSFPGQGGGYTF. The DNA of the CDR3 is TGTGCCAGCAGTTCTTTCCCGGGACAGGGAGGAGGCTACACCTTC.

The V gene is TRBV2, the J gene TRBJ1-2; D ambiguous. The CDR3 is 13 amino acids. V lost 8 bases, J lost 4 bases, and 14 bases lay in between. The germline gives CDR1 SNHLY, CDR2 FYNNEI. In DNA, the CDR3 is TGTGCCAGCCTCGCGGGTGGAGGCTATGGCTACACCTTC. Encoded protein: CASLAGGGYGYTF.

In DNA form, the CDR3 reads TGTGCCAGCAGTTCACGAAAACCTCTAGCGGGGCCATACAATGAGCAGTTCTTC. This gives the protein CASSSRKPLAGPYNEQFF. This rearrangement joins TRBV27 to TRBJ2-1, with 9 bases lining up with TRBD2. Per the germline V gene, CDR1 is MNHEY and CDR2 is SMNVEV (reference sequence). V was pared by 4 bases and J by 4 bases, with 14 bases of the junction left unmatched. This CDR3 is built from 18 residues.

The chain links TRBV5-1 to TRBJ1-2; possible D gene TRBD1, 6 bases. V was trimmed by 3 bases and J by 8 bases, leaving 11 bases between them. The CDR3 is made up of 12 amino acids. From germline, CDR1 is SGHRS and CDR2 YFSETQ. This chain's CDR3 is CASSSSGEGYTF. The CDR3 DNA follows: TGCGCCAGCAGCTCATCAGGGGAAGGCTACACCTTC.

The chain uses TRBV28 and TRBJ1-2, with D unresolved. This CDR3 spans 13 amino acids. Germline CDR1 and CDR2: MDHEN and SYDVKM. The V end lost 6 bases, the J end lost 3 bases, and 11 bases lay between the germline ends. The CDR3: CASRLTPDYGYTF. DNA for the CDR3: TGTGCCAGCAGACTCACTCCGGACTATGGCTACACCTTC.

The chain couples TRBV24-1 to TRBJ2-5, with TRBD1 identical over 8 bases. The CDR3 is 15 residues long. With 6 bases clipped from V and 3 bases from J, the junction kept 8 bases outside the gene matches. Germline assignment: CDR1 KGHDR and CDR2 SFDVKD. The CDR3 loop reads CATSHPGGGKETQYF. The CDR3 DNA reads TGTGCCACCAGTCACCCAGGGGGCGGGAAAGAGACCCAGTACTTC.

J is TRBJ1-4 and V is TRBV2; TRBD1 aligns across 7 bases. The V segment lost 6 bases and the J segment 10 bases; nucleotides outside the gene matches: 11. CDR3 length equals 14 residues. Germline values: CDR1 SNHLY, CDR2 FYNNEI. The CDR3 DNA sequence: TGTGCCAGCAGCGAGACAGGGTGGGACGGAAAACTGTTTTTT. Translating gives CASSETGWDGKLFF.